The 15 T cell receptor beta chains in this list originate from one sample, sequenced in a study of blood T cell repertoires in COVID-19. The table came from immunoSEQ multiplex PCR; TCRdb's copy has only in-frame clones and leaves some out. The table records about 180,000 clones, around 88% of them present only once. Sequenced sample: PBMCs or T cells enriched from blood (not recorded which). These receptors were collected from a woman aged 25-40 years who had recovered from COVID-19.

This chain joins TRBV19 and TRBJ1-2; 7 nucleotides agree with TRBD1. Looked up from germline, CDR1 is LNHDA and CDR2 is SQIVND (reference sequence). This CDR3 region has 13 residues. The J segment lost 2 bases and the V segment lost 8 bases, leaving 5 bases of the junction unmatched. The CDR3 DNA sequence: TGTGCCAGTGCGGACAGGACCAACTATGGCTACACCTTC. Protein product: CASADRTNYGYTF.

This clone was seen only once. The CDR3 DNA reads as TGTGCCAGCAGCCAAGATCTCAATGGCGGGAGGGAGCAGTACTTC. It specifies CASSQDLNGGREQYF. The J gene is TRBJ2-7, the V gene TRBV4-2; 8 nucleotides agree with TRBD2. V gave up 0 bases and J gave up 7 bases; unmatched junction bases: 8. This CDR3 region has 15 residues. Germline V gene data show CDR1 as LGHNA and CDR2 as YNFKEQ.

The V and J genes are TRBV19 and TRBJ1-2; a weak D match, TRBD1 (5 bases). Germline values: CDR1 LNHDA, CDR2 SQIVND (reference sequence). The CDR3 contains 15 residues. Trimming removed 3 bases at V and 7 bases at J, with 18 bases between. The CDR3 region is CASSIESTVPRGYTF. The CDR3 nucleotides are TGTGCCAGTAGTATCGAGTCGACAGTCCCTCGTGGCTACACCTTC.

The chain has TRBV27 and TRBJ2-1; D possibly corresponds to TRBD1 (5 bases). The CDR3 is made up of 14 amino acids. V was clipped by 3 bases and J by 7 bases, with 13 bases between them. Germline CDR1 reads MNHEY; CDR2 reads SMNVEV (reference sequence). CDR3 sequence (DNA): TGTGCCAGCAGTTTTGGGGCCGTGGGTAATGAGCAGTTCTTC. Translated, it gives CASSFGAVGNEQFF.

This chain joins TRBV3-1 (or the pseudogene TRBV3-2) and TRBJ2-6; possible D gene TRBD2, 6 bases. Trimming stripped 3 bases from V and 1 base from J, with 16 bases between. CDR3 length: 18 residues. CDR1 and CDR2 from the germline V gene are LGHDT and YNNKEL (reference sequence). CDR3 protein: CASSHNPGLLSGANVLTF. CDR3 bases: TGTGCCAGCAGCCATAACCCGGGACTCCTTTCTGGGGCCAACGTCCTGACTTTC.

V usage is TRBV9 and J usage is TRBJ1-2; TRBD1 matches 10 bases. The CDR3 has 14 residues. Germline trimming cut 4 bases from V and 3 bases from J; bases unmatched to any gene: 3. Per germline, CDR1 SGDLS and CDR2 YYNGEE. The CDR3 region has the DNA TGTGCCAGCAGCCGACAGGGGGCTGACTATGGCTACACCTTC. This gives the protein CASSRQGADYGYTF.

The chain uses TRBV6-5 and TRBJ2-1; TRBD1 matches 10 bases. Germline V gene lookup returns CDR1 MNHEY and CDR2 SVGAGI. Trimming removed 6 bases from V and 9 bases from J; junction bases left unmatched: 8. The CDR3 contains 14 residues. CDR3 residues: CASSPETGGGEQFF. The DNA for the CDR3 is TGTGCCAGCAGCCCCGAGACAGGGGGCGGTGAGCAGTTCTTC.

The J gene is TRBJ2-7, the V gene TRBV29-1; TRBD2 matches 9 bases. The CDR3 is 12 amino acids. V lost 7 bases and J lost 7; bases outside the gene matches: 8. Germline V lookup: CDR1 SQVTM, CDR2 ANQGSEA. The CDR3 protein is CSAITLAGEQYF. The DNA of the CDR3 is TGCAGCGCCATTACGCTAGCGGGGGAGCAGTACTTC.

CDR3 nucleotides: TGTGCCAGCATAAGGGAGAAAGCTTTCTTT. Protein product: CASIREKAFF. The chain links TRBV6-5 to TRBJ1-1, with D unresolved. The length of the CDR3 is 10 residues. The V gene's germline CDR1 is MNHEY and CDR2 SVGAGI. V was trimmed by 7 bases and J by 9 bases, leaving 9 bases between them.

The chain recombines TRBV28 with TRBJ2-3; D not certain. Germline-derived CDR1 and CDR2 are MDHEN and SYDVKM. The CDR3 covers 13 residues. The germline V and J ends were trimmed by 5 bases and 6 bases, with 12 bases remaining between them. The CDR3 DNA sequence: TGTGCCAGCAGTGCCCCCGACTTGGATACGCAGTATTTT. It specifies CASSAPDLDTQYF.

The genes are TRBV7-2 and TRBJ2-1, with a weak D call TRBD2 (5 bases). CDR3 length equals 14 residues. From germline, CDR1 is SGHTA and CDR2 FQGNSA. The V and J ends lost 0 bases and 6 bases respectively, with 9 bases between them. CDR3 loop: CASSLAGVGNEQFF. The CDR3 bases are TGTGCCAGCAGCTTAGCGGGAGTAGGCAATGAGCAGTTCTTC. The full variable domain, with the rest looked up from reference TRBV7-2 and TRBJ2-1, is GAGVSQSPSNKVTEKGKDVELRCDPISGHTALYWYRQSLGQGLEFLIYFQGNSAPDKSGLPSDRFSAERTGGSVSTLTIQRTQQEDSAVYLCASSLAGVGNEQFFGPGTRLTVL.

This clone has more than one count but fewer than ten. The CDR3 spells CASSYSTAYEQYF. In nucleotides, the CDR3 is TGTGCCAGCAGTTACTCAACTGCCTACGAGCAGTACTTC. The chain links TRBV6-5 to TRBJ2-7; D not resolved. Between the trimmed V and J ends, which lost 0 bases and 2 bases, there was a span of 5 bases. The germline CDR1 and CDR2 sequences are MNHEY and SVGAGI. CDR3 length: 13 residues.

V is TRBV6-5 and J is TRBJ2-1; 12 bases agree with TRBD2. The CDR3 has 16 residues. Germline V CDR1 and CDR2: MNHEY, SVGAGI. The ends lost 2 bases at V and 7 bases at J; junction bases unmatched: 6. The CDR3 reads CASSYRTSGKMNEQFF. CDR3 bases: TGTGCCAGCAGTTACCGGACTAGCGGGAAAATGAATGAGCAGTTCTTC.

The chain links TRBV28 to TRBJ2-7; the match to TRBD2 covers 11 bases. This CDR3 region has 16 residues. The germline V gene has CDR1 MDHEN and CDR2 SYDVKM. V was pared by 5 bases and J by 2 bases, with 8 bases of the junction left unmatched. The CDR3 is CASSHEGLAVTYEQYF. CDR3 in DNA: TGTGCCAGCAGTCACGAGGGACTAGCGGTAACCTACGAGCAGTACTTC.

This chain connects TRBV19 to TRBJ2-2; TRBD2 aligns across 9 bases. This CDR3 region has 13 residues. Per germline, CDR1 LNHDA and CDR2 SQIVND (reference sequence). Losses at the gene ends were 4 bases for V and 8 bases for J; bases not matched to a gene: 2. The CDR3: CASSNSGSGELFF. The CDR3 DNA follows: TGTGCCAGTAGTAATAGCGGGAGTGGGGAGCTGTTTTTT.